The rows below give T cell receptor beta chains drawn from one sample of a study of siplizumab effects on memory and regulatory T cells. This table comes from immunoSEQ multiplex PCR, and its TCRdb copy is limited to in-frame clones, with some not included. The sample shows around 95,000 clones, approximately 94% of them seen only once. Sequencing input: non-Treg CD4+ T cells sorted from blood. The origin of the receptors is a human donor in good health. Each CDR3 is given with its conserved first and last residue. D genes are given only for firm matches. Clone size appears in some rows only: once, few, many, or a class for an expanded clone.

J,D,size,V,DNA,CDR3
TRBJ1-5,.,.,TRBV19,TGTGCCAGTAGTATTAATAGCCTCAATCAGCCCCAGCATTTT,CASSINSLNQPQHF
TRBJ1-3,.,.,TRBV19,TGTGCCAGTAGTGTTGACAGGCAGCCTGGAAACACCATATATTTT,CASSVDRQPGNTIYF
TRBJ2-3,.,.,TRBV19,TGTGCCAGTAGTATTCCGGCAGGGGGCACAGATACGCAGTATTTT,CASSIPAGGTDTQYF
TRBJ2-5,.,.,TRBV6-5,TGTGCCAGCAGCCCCTCGTGGGTTTTGGAGACCCAGTACTTC,CASSPSWVLETQYF
TRBJ1-2,TRBD1,.,TRBV7-9,TGTGCCAGCAGCCGACAGGGCGGAGTTGGTGGCTACACCTTC,CASSRQGGVGGYTF
TRBJ2-1,TRBD2,.,TRBV5-6,TGTGCCAGCAGCTCGCCCGTTAGCGGGAGTAACGGTCATGAGCAGTTCTTC,CASSSPVSGSNGHEQFF
TRBJ2-7,.,.,TRBV19,TGTGCCAGTAGCCAGATATCACCCTACGAGCAGTACTTC,CASSQISPYEQYF
TRBJ2-3,.,.,TRBV11-3,TGTGCCAGCAGCCAGTCGGGTACCGTAGGGGATACGCAGTATTTT,CASSQSGTVGDTQYF
TRBJ1-2,.,.,TRBV7-2,TGTGCCAGCAGCTTAGCGTCTGGGAATAACTATGGCTACACCTTC,CASSLASGNNYGYTF
TRBJ1-1,.,.,TRBV9,TGTGCCAGCAGTCCGGGACACAACATGAACACTGAAGCTTTCTTT,CASSPGHNMNTEAFF
TRBJ1-1,TRBD1,.,TRBV29-1,TGCAGCGTTACCAAGGGGGCAGTGAACACTGAAGCTTTCTTT,CSVTKGAVNTEAFF
TRBJ1-2,.,.,TRBV19,TGTGCCAGTAGCAGACAGTTGCTAGGCTTCTACTATGGCTACACCTTC,CASSRQLLGFYYGYTF
TRBJ1-1,.,.,TRBV28,TGTGCCAGCCGAAAAAGGACAGCGCTGAACACTGAAGCTTTCTTT,CASRKRTALNTEAFF
TRBJ2-5,.,.,TRBV20-1,TGCAGTGCCAGAAAGCTAGAGACCCAGTACTTC,CSARKLETQYF
TRBJ2-7,TRBD1,.,TRBV19,TGTGCCAGTAGTCCCGGGACAGACTCCGAGCAGTACTTC,CASSPGTDSEQYF
TRBJ2-7,.,.,TRBV25-1,TGTGCCAGCAGTGAATTGAGGACAATGTCCTTCTACGAGCAGTACTTC,CASSELRTMSFYEQYF
TRBJ2-1,TRBD2,.,TRBV9,TGTGCCAGCAGCGTAGTGGGACTAGCAGACCGCAATGAGCAGTTCTTC,CASSVVGLADRNEQFF
TRBJ2-3,TRBD1,once,TRBV5-1,TGCGCCAGCAGCTTCCCTAAGACAGGGGGCAGTTCGGATACGCAGTATTTT,CASSFPKTGGSSDTQYF
TRBJ2-5,.,.,TRBV7-3,TGTTCTAGGGGCGCAGGGCAAGAGACCCAGTACTTC,CSRGAGQETQYF
TRBJ2-7,.,.,TRBV28,TGTGCCAGCAGTTTAATTTCAGGTCCCCCGTACGAGCAGTACTTC,CASSLISGPPYEQYF
TRBJ1-2,.,.,TRBV9,TGTGCCAGCAGTCCGGACACTAACTATGGCTACACCTTC,CASSPDTNYGYTF
TRBJ2-4,TRBD2,.,TRBV5-1,TGCGCCAGCAGCTTGTCTCCGGGACTAGCGGGGGCACGACTAGCCAAAAACATTCAGTACTTC,CASSLSPGLAGARLAKNIQYF
TRBJ2-1,TRBD2,.,TRBV19,TGTGCCAGTAGTCTTACTAGCGGTAAGCAGTTCTTC,CASSLTSGKQFF
TRBJ2-7,.,.,TRBV2,TGTGCCAGCAGTGATATGGTAGCGGAGAGCTCCTACGAGCAGTACTTC,CASSDMVAESSYEQYF
TRBJ1-3,TRBD1,few,TRBV28,TGTGCCAGCAAGGACAGGGCCCACTCTGGAAACACCATATATTTT,CASKDRAHSGNTIYF
TRBJ2-1,TRBD1,.,TRBV27,TGTGCCAGCAACACGGGACAGCCGTACAATGAGCAGTTCTTC,CASNTGQPYNEQFF
TRBJ1-2,.,.,TRBV18,TGTGCCAGCTCACCATCGACGGGCCGAACGGATAACTATGGCTACACCTTC,CASSPSTGRTDNYGYTF
TRBJ2-5,.,.,TRBV11-3,TGTGCCAGCAGTGCCCATAGGCTCGAGACCCAGTACTTC,CASSAHRLETQYF
TRBJ2-7,TRBD1,.,TRBV6-5,TGTGCCAGCAATGGACAGGGCTACGAGCAGTACTTC,CASNGQGYEQYF
TRBJ2-1,.,.,TRBV11-3,TGTGCCAGCAGCTTAGTCTCTGGTGAGCAGTTCTTC,CASSLVSGEQFF
TRBJ2-5,.,.,TRBV19,TGTGCCAGTAGTCTAACACAGAGCGCGGAGACCCAGTACTTC,CASSLTQSAETQYF
TRBJ2-5,.,.,TRBV6-6,TGTGCCAGCAGTTACTCGCGGCGGGCAGACCAAGAGACCCAGTACTTC,CASSYSRRADQETQYF
TRBJ2-5,.,.,TRBV19,TGTGCCAGTAGTATAGCGGGCCCAGGGGAAGAGACCCAGTACTTC,CASSIAGPGEETQYF
TRBJ2-7,.,.,TRBV27,TGTGCCAGCAGTTCCCCCCAACAGAGAAGATCCTACGAGCAGTACTTC,CASSSPQQRRSYEQYF
TRBJ2-1,.,.,TRBV11-3,TGTGCCAGCGCACTGAGCAGAGCCTACAATGAGCAGTTCTTC,CASALSRAYNEQFF
TRBJ2-5,TRBD1,.,TRBV19,TGTGCCAGTAGTCAGGCGGACAGGCAAGAGACCCAGTACTTC,CASSQADRQETQYF
TRBJ2-5,.,.,TRBV5-4,TGTGCCAGCAGCAAAGAATACAGTAACCAAGAGACCCAGTACTTC,CASSKEYSNQETQYF
TRBJ2-7,TRBD2,once,TRBV5-4,TGTGCCAGCAGCTTGGCTGGTAGCGGGAGTATCCACGAGCAGTACTTC,CASSLAGSGSIHEQYF
TRBJ2-5,TRBD2,.,TRBV5-8,TGTGCCAGCAGCTTGGGACTAGCGGGAGTATGGCAAGAGACCCAGTACTTC,CASSLGLAGVWQETQYF
TRBJ1-2,.,.,TRBV18,TGTGCCAGCTCACCACGAAACCCCCTGGATGGCTACACCTTC,CASSPRNPLDGYTF
TRBJ1-5,.,.,TRBV7-2,TGTGCCAGCAGCTGGATCACTTCACAGCCCCAGCATTTT,CASSWITSQPQHF
TRBJ1-4,TRBD1,.,TRBV7-2,TGTGCCAGCAGCCCCAAGGTAGGGGGCCTTAATGAAAAACTGTTTTTT,CASSPKVGGLNEKLFF
TRBJ1-6,.,.,TRBV6-5,TGTGCCAGCAGCCGAAGGGACTTAGGGGCGACACCCCTCCACTTT,CASSRRDLGATPLHF
TRBJ2-2,.,.,TRBV19,TGTGCCAGTAGTATGCGACACGCGAACACCGGGGAGCTGTTTTTT,CASSMRHANTGELFF
TRBJ2-7,TRBD2,.,TRBV28,TGTGCCAGCAGTTTCGGACTAGCGGGAGGCTACGAGCAGTACTTC,CASSFGLAGGYEQYF
TRBJ1-5,.,.,TRBV28,TGTGCCAGCACCTGGACAGTGAAGAGCAATCAGCCCCAGCATTTT,CASTWTVKSNQPQHF
TRBJ2-2,TRBD2,.,TRBV9,TGTGCCAGCAGCGTAGCGGGGGGTCGGAGCACCGGGGAGCTGTTTTTT,CASSVAGGRSTGELFF
TRBJ2-3,TRBD2,.,TRBV2,TGTGCCAGCAGTGAGGAGCGCGGGAGCTCCGTTCTGGCAGATACGCAGTATTTT,CASSEERGSSVLADTQYF
TRBJ2-5,.,.,TRBV29-1,TGCAGCGTAAATACTATCTGGGGCCAAGAGACCCAGTACTTC,CSVNTIWGQETQYF